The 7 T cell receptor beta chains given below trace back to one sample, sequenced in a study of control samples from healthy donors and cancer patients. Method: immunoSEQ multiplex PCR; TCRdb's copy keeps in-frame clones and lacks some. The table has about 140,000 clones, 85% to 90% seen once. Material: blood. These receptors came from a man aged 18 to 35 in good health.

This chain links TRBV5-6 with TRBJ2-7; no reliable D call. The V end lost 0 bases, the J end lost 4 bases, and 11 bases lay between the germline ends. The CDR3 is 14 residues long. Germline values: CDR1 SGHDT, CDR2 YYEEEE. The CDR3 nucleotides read TGTGCCAGCAGCTTGGGGCAGGACCTATACGAGCAGTACTTC. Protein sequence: CASSLGQDLYEQYF.

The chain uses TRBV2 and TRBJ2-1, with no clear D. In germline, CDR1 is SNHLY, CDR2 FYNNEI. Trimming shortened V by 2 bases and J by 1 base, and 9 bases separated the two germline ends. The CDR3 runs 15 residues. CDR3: CASSESRGSYNEQFF. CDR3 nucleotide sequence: TGTGCCAGCAGTGAATCCCGAGGATCCTACAATGAGCAGTTCTTC.

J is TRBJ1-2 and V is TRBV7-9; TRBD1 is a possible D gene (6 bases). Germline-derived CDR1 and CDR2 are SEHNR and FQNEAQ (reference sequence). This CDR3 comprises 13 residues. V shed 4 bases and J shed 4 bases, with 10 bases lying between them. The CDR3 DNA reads TGTGCCAGCAGCTCCCAGGGGTCCTATGGCTACACCTTC. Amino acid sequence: CASSSQGSYGYTF.

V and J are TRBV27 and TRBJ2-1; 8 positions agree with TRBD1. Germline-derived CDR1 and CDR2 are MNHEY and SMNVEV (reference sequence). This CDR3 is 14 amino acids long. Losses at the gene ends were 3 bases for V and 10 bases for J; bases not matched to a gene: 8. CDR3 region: CASSFRAGGLEQFF. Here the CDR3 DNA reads TGTGCCAGCAGTTTTAGGGCAGGGGGCCTGGAGCAGTTCTTC.

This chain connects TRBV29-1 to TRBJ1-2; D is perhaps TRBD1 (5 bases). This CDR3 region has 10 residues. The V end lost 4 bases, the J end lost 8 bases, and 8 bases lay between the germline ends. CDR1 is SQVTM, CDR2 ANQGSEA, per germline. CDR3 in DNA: TGCAGCGTTGTAAGGGGAGGCTACACCTTC. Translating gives CSVVRGGYTF.

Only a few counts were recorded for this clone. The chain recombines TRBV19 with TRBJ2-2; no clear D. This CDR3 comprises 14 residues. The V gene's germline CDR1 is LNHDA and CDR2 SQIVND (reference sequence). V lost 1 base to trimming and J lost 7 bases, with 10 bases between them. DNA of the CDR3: TGTGCCAGTAGTATAGGGAACCGAGGCGGGGAGCTGTTTTTT. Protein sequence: CASSIGNRGGELFF.

The DNA of the CDR3 is TGTGCCAGCAGCCCCGGGACAGCAAAAGAGACCCAGTACTTC. The encoded protein is CASSPGTAKETQYF. The V and J genes are TRBV5-4 and TRBJ2-5; the match to TRBD1 covers 7 bases. V was pared by 4 bases and J by 3 bases, with 6 bases of the junction left unmatched. The CDR3 length is 14 residues. The germline gives CDR1 SGHNT, CDR2 YYREEE (reference sequence).